A single sample gave rise to the 30 T cell receptor beta chains below, sequenced in a study of CD8 T cells in Susac syndrome. cDNA came from about 0.46 to 1 ug RNA primed by random hexamers. TCRdb called the immunoSEQ multiplex PCR reads again in MiXCR, with one record for every CDR3 protein. The data hold around 200,000 distinct CDR3 sequences, with 85% to 95% observed a single time. Sequenced material: CD4+ T cells from PBMCs. The receptors were sampled from a human donor with multiple sclerosis.

The chain combines TRBV3-1 with TRBJ1-5; 7 bases fit TRBD1. This CDR3 region has 15 residues. In germline, CDR1 is LGHDT, CDR2 YNNKEL (reference sequence). Germline trimming cut 3 bases from V and 3 bases from J; bases unmatched to any gene: 5. The CDR3 spells CASSHRDSLNQPQHF. DNA of the CDR3: TGTGCCAGCAGCCACCGGGACAGCCTCAATCAGCCCCAGCATTTT.

The chain has TRBV6-5 and TRBJ2-3; 9 bases map to TRBD1. CDR3 length: 16 amino acids. After removal of 2 bases from V and 1 base from J, the junction contained 4 bases not matched to a gene. Germline CDR1 and CDR2: MNHEY and SVGAGI. For the CDR3, the DNA is TGTGCCAGCAGTTACGGACAGGGGATGGGCACAGATACGCAGTATTTT. Its protein product is CASSYGQGMGTDTQYF.

The chain carries TRBV2 and TRBJ2-3; TRBD1 matches at 10 bases. The CDR3 runs 16 residues. V was pared by 6 bases and J by 0 bases, with 6 bases of the junction left unmatched. Germline CDR1 is SNHLY and CDR2 is FYNNEI. The CDR3 sequence: CASSIRTGGSTDTQYF. CDR3 sequence (DNA): TGTGCCAGCAGCATCAGGACAGGGGGGAGCACAGATACGCAGTATTTT.

DNA of the CDR3: TGCAGCGTTGATTGGACAGGGGTCGCAGAGACCCAGTACTTC. Protein sequence: CSVDWTGVAETQYF. The V and J genes are TRBV29-1 and TRBJ2-5; 9 nucleotides line up with TRBD1. Germline V gene data show CDR1 as SQVTM and CDR2 as ANQGSEA. V was clipped by 3 bases and J by 4 bases; unmatched bases: 6. The CDR3 loop spans 14 amino acids.

The J gene is TRBJ2-3, the V gene TRBV20-1, with D perhaps TRBD2 (5 bases). The CDR3 runs to 14 residues. Germline lookup yields CDR1 DFQATT and CDR2 SNEGSKA (reference sequence). Trimming took off 6 bases at V and 4 bases at J, with 17 bases between the two ends. The CDR3, as DNA: TGCAGTGCAGAGGGCGCGGATGGCGCAGATACGCAGTATTTT. Amino acids: CSAEGADGADTQYF.

The chain recombines TRBV27 with TRBJ1-6; D is possibly TRBD1 (6 bases). V lost 5 bases and J lost 6, with 11 bases in between. The CDR3 totals 14 residues. The V gene's germline CDR1 is MNHEY and CDR2 SMNVEV (reference sequence). CDR3 sequence (DNA): TGTGCCAGCAGTCTTGGACAGCCTAATTCACCCCTCCACTTT. It specifies CASSLGQPNSPLHF.

This sequence joins TRBV19 and TRBJ2-3, with 8 nucleotides matching TRBD2. Germline lookup yields CDR1 LNHDA and CDR2 SQIVND (reference sequence). The junction had 6 bases not matched to a gene; V was cut back by 4 bases and J by 3 bases. There are 15 residues in the CDR3. In nucleotides, the CDR3 is TGTGCCAGTAGTACACCGGGGGGGCTTACAGATACGCAGTATTTT. This sequence encodes CASSTPGGLTDTQYF.

The rearrangement joins TRBV5-6 to TRBJ2-2; no reliable D call. Trimming removed 1 base from V and 4 bases from J, with 5 bases in between. The CDR3 contains 13 residues. The V gene's germline CDR1 is SGHDT and CDR2 YYEEEE. CDR3 loop: CASSLIGTGELFF. The CDR3 nucleotides read TGTGCCAGCAGCTTGATCGGCACCGGGGAGCTGTTTTTT.

J is TRBJ1-1 and V is TRBV10-3; a possible D gene is TRBD1 (6 bases). The CDR3 runs to 16 residues. Per germline, CDR1 ENHRY and CDR2 SYGVKD. The V and J ends lost 0 bases and 0 bases respectively, with 11 bases between them. CDR3 in amino acids: CAISESGGRMNTEAFF. In DNA, the CDR3 is TGTGCCATCAGTGAGTCGGGGGGCAGAATGAACACTGAAGCTTTCTTT.

J is TRBJ2-7 and V is TRBV30; 7 nucleotides match TRBD1. The trim removed 5 bases at V and 0 bases at J, leaving 1 base unmatched. CDR1 and CDR2 from the germline V gene are GTSNPN and SVGIG (reference sequence). The CDR3 totals 12 residues. As DNA, the CDR3 is TGTGCCTGGGGACAGGTCTCCTACGAGCAGTACTTC. The encoded protein is CAWGQVSYEQYF. Full variable domain (remainder filled in from reference TRBV30 and TRBJ2-7): SQTIHQWPATLVQPVGSPLSLECTVEGTSNPNLYWYRQAAGRGLQLLFYSVGIGQISSEVPQNLSASRPQDRQFILSSKKLLLSDSGFYLCAWGQVSYEQYFGPGTRLTVT.

The chain carries TRBV30 and TRBJ2-6; tentative D call: TRBD1 (5 bases). The CDR3 is 15 residues long. V was clipped by 0 bases and J by 1 base, with 7 bases between them. Germline-derived CDR1 and CDR2 are GTSNPN and SVGIG (reference sequence). This CDR3 is CAWSVKGSGANVLTF. The CDR3 nucleotides are TGTGCCTGGAGTGTCAAGGGGTCTGGGGCCAACGTCCTGACTTTC.

V is TRBV20-1 and J is TRBJ2-1; no reliable D call. This CDR3 has 12 amino acids. V lost 2 bases, J lost 10 bases, and 12 bases lay in between. CDR1 and CDR2 from the germline V gene are DFQATT and SNEGSKA (reference sequence). The CDR3 DNA is TGCAGTGCTAGATCCATGCCCGGGGAGCAGTTCTTC. Its protein is CSARSMPGEQFF.

This chain uses TRBV5-1 with TRBJ1-5; D is possibly TRBD1 (5 bases). Germline CDR1 reads SGHRS; CDR2 reads YFSETQ. The CDR3 runs to 14 residues. Trimming removed 4 bases from V and 7 bases from J, with 15 bases in between. CDR3 sequence reads: CASSQGTGVQPQHF. CDR3 sequence (DNA): TGCGCCAGCAGCCAAGGGACGGGCGTACAGCCCCAGCATTTT.

The DNA for the CDR3 is TGTGCCAGCAGTGATGAGGGGCAGTATCAGCCCCAGCATTTT. Translating it yields CASSDEGQYQPQHF. This chain connects TRBV2 to TRBJ1-5; perhaps TRBD1 as D (5 bases). Trimming took 3 bases from V and 5 from J, leaving 11 bases between them. The length of the CDR3 is 14 residues. Germline V gene sequence: CDR1 SNHLY, CDR2 FYNNEI. Based on the CDR3 plus reference TRBV2 and TRBJ1-5, the full variable domain is EPEVTQTPSHQVTQMGQEVILRCVPISNHLYFYWYRQILGQKVEFLVSFYNNEISEKSEIFDDQFSVERPDGSNFTLKIRSTKLEDSAMYFCASSDEGQYQPQHFGDGTRLSIL.

The gene calls are TRBV20-1 and TRBJ1-5; D gene unclear. The CDR3 is 14 amino acids. V dropped 3 bases and J dropped 0 bases, with 9 bases sitting between them. Germline CDR1 reads DFQATT; CDR2 reads SNEGSKA (reference sequence). CDR3 coding DNA: TGCAGTGCTAGTCAAGGTTATAGCAATCAGCCCCAGCATTTT. This gives the protein CSASQGYSNQPQHF.

V usage is TRBV10-3 and J usage is TRBJ2-6; 8 bases fit TRBD1. There are 17 residues in the CDR3. V trimming: 8 bases; J trimming: 0 bases; junction bases outside the gene matches: 9. CDR1 and CDR2 (germline): ENHRY, SYGVKD. In nucleotides, the CDR3 is TGTGCCATCGGTAAACAGGGGGGAAGCTCTGGGGCCAACGTCCTGACTTTC. Its protein is CAIGKQGGSSGANVLTF.

The chain employs TRBV4-2 and TRBJ1-1, with D maybe TRBD1 (6 bases). Per the germline V gene, CDR1 is LGHNA and CDR2 is YNFKEQ. CDR3 length equals 17 residues. With 0 bases removed from V and 3 bases from J, the gap between germline ends came to 17 bases. CDR3 loop: CASSQDNLGGGYTEAFF. In DNA form, the CDR3 reads TGTGCCAGCAGCCAAGATAACTTAGGGGGTGGGTACACTGAAGCTTTCTTT.

The V gene is TRBV20-1, the J gene TRBJ1-2, with a possible D match to TRBD1 (5 bases). Trimming removed 6 bases from V and 4 bases from J, with 18 bases in between. The CDR3 is 14 amino acids. The germline gives CDR1 DFQATT, CDR2 SNEGSKA (reference sequence). The CDR3 DNA reads as TGCAGTGCCGAAGGGACTGGGGGTTCCTATGGCTACACCTTC. It yields the protein CSAEGTGGSYGYTF.

This clonotype was seen only once. The rearrangement joins TRBV3-1 to TRBJ2-5; the match to TRBD2 covers 10 bases. With V trimmed by 0 bases and J by 1 base, 5 bases remained unmatched. In germline, CDR1 is LGHDT, CDR2 YNNKEL (reference sequence). There are 17 residues in the CDR3. This chain's CDR3 is CASSQDPLAGAQETQYF. Written as DNA, the CDR3 is TGTGCCAGCAGCCAAGACCCGCTAGCGGGGGCCCAAGAGACCCAGTACTTC.

The chain has TRBV30 and TRBJ2-3; 10 positions agree with TRBD1. V lost 3 bases to trimming and J lost 2 bases; unmatched junction nucleotides: 8. The germline gives CDR1 GTSNPN, CDR2 SVGIG (reference sequence). The CDR3 loop spans 16 amino acids. CDR3: CAWSGDRGGNTDTQYF. The DNA for the CDR3 is TGTGCCTGGAGCGGGGACAGGGGAGGTAACACAGATACGCAGTATTTT.

This chain uses TRBV7-2 with TRBJ2-1, with D possibly TRBD1 on 6 matching bases. V lost 5 bases to trimming and J lost 0 bases, with 14 bases between them. CDR3 size: 16 residues. CDR1 SGHTA and CDR2 FQGNSA come from the germline V gene. CDR3 sequence reads: CASSPTGTTSYNEQFF. CDR3 in DNA: TGTGCCAGCAGCCCAACCGGGACAACCTCCTACAATGAGCAGTTCTTC.

The V and J genes are TRBV23-1 and TRBJ1-3; D might be TRBD1 (6 bases). TRBV23-1 is annotated as an ORF whose role is uncertain. V shed 6 bases and J shed 0 bases, with 6 bases lying between them. The CDR3 runs 13 residues. The CDR3 bases are TGCGCCAGCAGGGACAGCTCTGGAAACACCATATATTTT. Residues: CASRDSSGNTIYF.

This clonotype was counted a single time. DNA for the CDR3: TGTGCCAGCAGTGAATCTATGTGGTCTGGGGGTCAGCCCCAGCATTTT. The encoded protein is CASSESMWSGGQPQHF. The rearrangement joins TRBV25-1 to TRBJ1-5; D possibly corresponds to TRBD1 (5 bases). Trimming took 1 base from V and 6 from J, leaving 16 bases between them. The CDR3 spans 16 residues. In germline, CDR1 is MGHDK, CDR2 SYGVNS.

The chain combines TRBV2 with TRBJ1-2; D gene ambiguous. The germline V gene has CDR1 SNHLY and CDR2 FYNNEI. The CDR3 loop spans 14 amino acids. Trimming took 6 bases from V and 2 from J, leaving 13 bases between them. The CDR3 DNA reads TGTGCCAGCAGCGTTGGAGTTCGCAACTATGGCTACACCTTC. Residues: CASSVGVRNYGYTF.

V gene TRBV29-1 combines with J gene TRBJ1-1; D uncertain. The CDR3 runs 10 residues. Germline CDR1 is SQVTM and CDR2 is ANQGSEA. V was clipped by 7 bases and J by 0 bases, with 3 bases between them. The CDR3 coding sequence is TGCAGCGGGATGAACACTGAAGCTTTCTTT. It specifies CSGMNTEAFF.

The chain employs TRBV30 and TRBJ2-1; a weak D match, TRBD1 (6 bases). CDR3 length equals 13 residues. Germline CDR1 and CDR2: GTSNPN and SVGIG (reference sequence). Trimming pared 2 bases from V and 3 bases from J, leaving 8 bases between. The CDR3 loop is CAWSRRGYNEQFF. The DNA for the CDR3 is TGTGCCTGGAGTCGCAGGGGCTACAATGAGCAGTTCTTC.

The rearrangement links TRBV29-1 to TRBJ2-5, with 11 bases aligning to TRBD2. Trimming at V came to 5 bases and at J to 4 bases, leaving 3 bases not matched to a gene. The CDR3 covers 13 residues. Germline-derived CDR1 and CDR2 are SQVTM and ANQGSEA. CDR3 sequence reads: CSVLAGGRETQYF. CDR3 in DNA: TGCAGCGTTTTAGCGGGGGGGCGAGAGACCCAGTACTTC.

The rearrangement joins TRBV20-1 to TRBJ2-3; D might be TRBD1 or TRBD2, each matching 5 bases. CDR1 and CDR2 from the germline V gene are DFQATT and SNEGSKA (reference sequence). This CDR3 is 15 amino acids long. V was shortened by 3 bases and J by 4 bases, with 17 bases between the two germline ends. The CDR3 protein is CSARGIRDPPDTQYF. The CDR3 nucleotides are TGCAGTGCTAGGGGCATCAGGGACCCCCCAGATACGCAGTATTTT.

The V gene is TRBV20-1, the J gene TRBJ2-6, with 8 nucleotides matching TRBD1. The germline V gene encodes CDR1 DFQATT and CDR2 SNEGSKA (reference sequence). V dropped 8 bases and J dropped 0; count of bases not matched to a gene: 3. This CDR3 is built from 14 residues. The CDR3 region has the DNA TGCAGTTTTACAGGGGGCTCTGGGGCCAACGTCCTGACTTTC. It yields the protein CSFTGGSGANVLTF.

This chain links TRBV29-1 with TRBJ1-2; a possible D gene is TRBD1 (5 bases). The CDR3 runs 12 residues. V lost 2 bases to trimming and J lost 4 bases, with 8 bases between them. CDR1 is SQVTM and CDR2 is ANQGSEA in the germline V gene. DNA of the CDR3: TGCAGCGTTGAACGGCAGGGCTATGGCTACACCTTC. This translates into CSVERQGYGYTF.